Listed below are T cell receptor beta chains from one sample, sequenced in a study of beta chain features in type 1 diabetes. Clones were read by immunoSEQ multiplex PCR, and TCRdb kept only the in-frame ones, dropping some. The profile covers under 250,000 clones, with approximately 13% appearing a single time and 0.015% to 0.02% taken by the ten largest. Sequencing input: naive CD4+ T cells from blood. The receptors shown here come from a man aged 30 to 39 with type 1 diabetes. CDR3s include the opening cysteine and the closing phenylalanine or tryptophan. A D gene is named only where the DNA matches it firmly. Not all rows give a size; the values are once, few, many and, for expanded clones, a class.

d_call: NA
clone_size: NA
j_call: TRBJ2-7
v_call: TRBV5-1
cdr3_nt: TGCGCCAGCAGCAAGGACATGACGGAAGAGCAGTACTTC
cdr3_aa: CASSKDMTEEQYF

d_call: NA
clone_size: NA
j_call: TRBJ2-4
v_call: TRBV5-1
cdr3_nt: TGCGCCAGCAGCTTGGAGACTAGTGGAAACATTCAGTACTTC
cdr3_aa: CASSLETSGNIQYF

d_call: TRBD2
clone_size: few
j_call: TRBJ2-2
v_call: TRBV5-1
cdr3_nt: TGCGCCAGCAGCTTGGATGCGGGGGGGAACACCGGGGAGCTGTTTTTT
cdr3_aa: CASSLDAGGNTGELFF

d_call: NA
clone_size: NA
j_call: TRBJ2-3
v_call: TRBV7-2
cdr3_nt: TGTGCCAGCAGCTTAGAACGGTCAGATACGCAGTATTTT
cdr3_aa: CASSLERSDTQYF

d_call: TRBD2
clone_size: NA
j_call: TRBJ2-1
v_call: TRBV4-2
cdr3_nt: TGTGCCAGCAGCCGATTAGCGGGAGGGAGCTCCTACAATGAGCAGTTCTTC
cdr3_aa: CASSRLAGGSSYNEQFF

d_call: TRBD1
clone_size: few
j_call: TRBJ2-7
v_call: TRBV5-1
cdr3_nt: TGCGCCAGCAGCGTGGGCCGGGACAGGCAAACCTACGAGCAGTACTTC
cdr3_aa: CASSVGRDRQTYEQYF

d_call: NA
clone_size: NA
j_call: TRBJ2-7
v_call: TRBV4-2
cdr3_nt: TGTGCCAGCAGCCAAGAACCGGGGGAGGTCTCCTACGAGCAGTACTTC
cdr3_aa: CASSQEPGEVSYEQYF

d_call: TRBD2
clone_size: NA
j_call: TRBJ2-5
v_call: TRBV7-2
cdr3_nt: TGTGCCAGCAGCTTATTCACTAGCGGGAGAAAGATGGAGACCCAGTACTTC
cdr3_aa: CASSLFTSGRKMETQYF

d_call: NA
clone_size: NA
j_call: TRBJ1-1
v_call: TRBV5-4
cdr3_nt: TGTGCCAGCAGCTTGGAAGGGGGCACTGAAGCTTTCTTT
cdr3_aa: CASSLEGGTEAFF

d_call: NA
clone_size: NA
j_call: TRBJ2-1
v_call: TRBV5-1
cdr3_nt: TGCGCCAGCAGCTTGGCGCAGACCTACAATGAGCAGTTCTTC
cdr3_aa: CASSLAQTYNEQFF

d_call: NA
clone_size: few
j_call: TRBJ2-1
v_call: TRBV5-5
cdr3_nt: TGTGCCAGCAGCTTGGTTTCAAACAATGAGCAGTTCTTC
cdr3_aa: CASSLVSNNEQFF

d_call: TRBD2
clone_size: NA
j_call: TRBJ2-7
v_call: TRBV7-2
cdr3_nt: TGTGCCAGCAGCTTAGCTTTCGGGGTAGCGGGAGAAGCCTACGAGCAGTACTTC
cdr3_aa: CASSLAFGVAGEAYEQYF

d_call: TRBD1
clone_size: few
j_call: TRBJ2-3
v_call: TRBV7-6
cdr3_nt: TGTGCCAGCAGCGCTACGACAGGGCCAGATACGCAGTATTTT
cdr3_aa: CASSATTGPDTQYF

d_call: NA
clone_size: few
j_call: TRBJ2-1
v_call: TRBV27
cdr3_nt: TGTGCCAGCAGTTTTTTGAAAGCGGCTGTCAATGAGCAGTTCTTC
cdr3_aa: CASSFLKAAVNEQFF

d_call: NA
clone_size: NA
j_call: TRBJ1-2
v_call: TRBV20-1
cdr3_nt: TGCAGTATAGGGGGGGAAGGCTACACCTTC
cdr3_aa: CSIGGEGYTF

d_call: TRBD2
clone_size: few
j_call: TRBJ2-5
v_call: TRBV9
cdr3_nt: TGTGCCAGCAGCGTAGGGGCTAGCGGGGGGGTTTGGCAAGAGACCCAGTACTTC
cdr3_aa: CASSVGASGGVWQETQYF

d_call: TRBD2
clone_size: few
j_call: TRBJ2-3
v_call: TRBV10-2
cdr3_nt: TGCGCCAGCAGTCCAAATCAACTAGCGGGAGGTGGTGCAGATACGCAGTATTTT
cdr3_aa: CASSPNQLAGGGADTQYF

d_call: TRBD2
clone_size: NA
j_call: TRBJ2-3
v_call: TRBV6-5
cdr3_nt: TGTGCCAGCAGCCGGGGGGGGAGCACAGATACGCAGTATTTT
cdr3_aa: CASSRGGSTDTQYF

d_call: TRBD1
clone_size: NA
j_call: TRBJ1-1
v_call: TRBV19
cdr3_nt: TGTGCCAGTAAGGACAGGCTGACGAACACTGAAGCTTTCTTT
cdr3_aa: CASKDRLTNTEAFF

d_call: TRBD1
clone_size: few
j_call: TRBJ1-1
v_call: TRBV10-2
cdr3_nt: TGCGCCAGTCGGCCGGGACAGTTGGACACTGAAGCTTTCTTT
cdr3_aa: CASRPGQLDTEAFF

d_call: NA
clone_size: few
j_call: TRBJ1-1
v_call: TRBV2
cdr3_nt: TGTGCCAGCACCGGAGTCGCGAACACTGAAGCTTTCTTT
cdr3_aa: CASTGVANTEAFF

d_call: NA
clone_size: few
j_call: TRBJ1-1
v_call: TRBV4-1
cdr3_nt: TGCGCCAGCAGGGGGACACCGTCTTTGAACACTGAAGCTTTCTTT
cdr3_aa: CASRGTPSLNTEAFF

d_call: NA
clone_size: few
j_call: TRBJ1-5
v_call: TRBV19
cdr3_nt: TGTGCCAGTACCCCCCAAGGGGGACAGCCCCAGCATTTT
cdr3_aa: CASTPQGGQPQHF

d_call: NA
clone_size: NA
j_call: TRBJ2-5
v_call: TRBV30
cdr3_nt: TGTGCCTGGAGCGCAAGCAAGACCCAGTACTTC
cdr3_aa: CAWSASKTQYF

d_call: TRBD2
clone_size: NA
j_call: TRBJ2-1
v_call: TRBV9
cdr3_nt: TGTGCCAGCAGCGTAACCAGACTAGCGGGAAACAATGAGCAGTTCTTC
cdr3_aa: CASSVTRLAGNNEQFF

d_call: TRBD2
clone_size: NA
j_call: TRBJ2-1
v_call: TRBV7-2
cdr3_nt: TGTGCCAGCAGCCCGGGGGGGACTAGCTATGAGCAGTTCTTC
cdr3_aa: CASSPGGTSYEQFF

d_call: TRBD2
clone_size: NA
j_call: TRBJ2-1
v_call: TRBV11-2
cdr3_nt: TGTGCCAGCAGCCCTGGACTAGCGGGAGTGGTGTATGAGCAGTTCTTC
cdr3_aa: CASSPGLAGVVYEQFF

d_call: TRBD1
clone_size: few
j_call: TRBJ2-7
v_call: TRBV7-2
cdr3_nt: TGTGCCAGCAGCTTAGCGGGCAGGACAGGGAGTAGCGAGCAGTACTTC
cdr3_aa: CASSLAGRTGSSEQYF

d_call: NA
clone_size: few
j_call: TRBJ2-5
v_call: TRBV5-1
cdr3_nt: TGCGCCAGCAGCGACCCTACGCGGCGTCCTGTCGGGGAGACCCAGTACTTC
cdr3_aa: CASSDPTRRPVGETQYF